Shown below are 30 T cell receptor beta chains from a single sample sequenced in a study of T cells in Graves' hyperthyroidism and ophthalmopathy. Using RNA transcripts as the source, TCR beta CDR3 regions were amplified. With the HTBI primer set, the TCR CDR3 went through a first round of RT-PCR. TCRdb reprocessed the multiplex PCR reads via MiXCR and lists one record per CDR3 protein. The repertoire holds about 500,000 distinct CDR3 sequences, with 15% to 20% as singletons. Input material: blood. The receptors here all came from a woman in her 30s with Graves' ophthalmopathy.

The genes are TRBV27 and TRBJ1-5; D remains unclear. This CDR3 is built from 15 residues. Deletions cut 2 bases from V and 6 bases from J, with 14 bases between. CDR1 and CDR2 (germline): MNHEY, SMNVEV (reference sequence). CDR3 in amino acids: CASSLLGQAAQPQHF. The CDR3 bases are TGTGCCAGCAGTTTACTTGGTCAGGCAGCTCAGCCCCAGCATTTT.

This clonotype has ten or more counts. The CDR3 DNA follows: TGTGCCAGCAGGGACAGGGGACGAGGAGGCTACACCTTC. This codes for CASRDRGRGGYTF. V is TRBV2 and J is TRBJ1-2; 9 bases fit TRBD1. The germline gives CDR1 SNHLY, CDR2 FYNNEI. V trimming: 6 bases; J trimming: 8 bases; junction bases outside the gene matches: 7. The CDR3 covers 13 residues.

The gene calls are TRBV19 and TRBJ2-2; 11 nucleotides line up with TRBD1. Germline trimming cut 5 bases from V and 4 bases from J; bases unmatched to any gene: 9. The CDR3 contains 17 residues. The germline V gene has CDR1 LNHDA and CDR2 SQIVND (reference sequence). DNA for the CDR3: TGTGCCAGTAGTCCCCGGGACAGGGGGTTTCTCACCGGGGAGCTGTTTTTT. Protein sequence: CASSPRDRGFLTGELFF.

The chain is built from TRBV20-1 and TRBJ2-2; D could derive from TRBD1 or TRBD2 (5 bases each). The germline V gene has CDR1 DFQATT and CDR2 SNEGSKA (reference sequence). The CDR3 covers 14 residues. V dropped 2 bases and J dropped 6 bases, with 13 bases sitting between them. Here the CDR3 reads CSARSSRGAGELFF. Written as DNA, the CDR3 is TGCAGTGCTAGAAGCTCCCGGGGCGCCGGGGAGCTGTTTTTT.

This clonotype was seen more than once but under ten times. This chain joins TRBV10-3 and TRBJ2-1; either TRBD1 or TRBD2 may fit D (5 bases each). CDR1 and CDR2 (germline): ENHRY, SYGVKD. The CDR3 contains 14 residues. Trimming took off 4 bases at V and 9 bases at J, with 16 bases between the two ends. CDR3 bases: TGTGCCATCAGTGGCCCGGGAAGTCAGGGTGAGCAGTTCTTC. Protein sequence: CAISGPGSQGEQFF.

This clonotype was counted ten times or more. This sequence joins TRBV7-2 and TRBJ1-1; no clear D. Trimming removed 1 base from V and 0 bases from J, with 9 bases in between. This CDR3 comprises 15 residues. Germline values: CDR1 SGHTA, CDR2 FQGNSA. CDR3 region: CASSLDLRLNTEAFF. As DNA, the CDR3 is TGTGCCAGCAGCTTAGATCTGAGACTGAACACTGAAGCTTTCTTT.

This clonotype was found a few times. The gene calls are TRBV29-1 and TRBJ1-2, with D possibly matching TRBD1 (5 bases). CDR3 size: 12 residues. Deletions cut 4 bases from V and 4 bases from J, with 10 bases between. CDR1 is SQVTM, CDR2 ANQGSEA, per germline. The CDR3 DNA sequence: TGCAGCGTTGGACTCGGGGGCTATGGCTACACCTTC. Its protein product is CSVGLGGYGYTF.

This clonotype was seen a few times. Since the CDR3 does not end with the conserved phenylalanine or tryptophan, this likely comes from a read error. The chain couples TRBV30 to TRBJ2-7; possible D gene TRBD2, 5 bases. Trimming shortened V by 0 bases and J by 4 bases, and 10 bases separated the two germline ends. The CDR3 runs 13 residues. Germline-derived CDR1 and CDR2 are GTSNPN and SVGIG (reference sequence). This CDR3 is CAWSVEAIYEQYL. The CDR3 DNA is TGTGCCTGGAGTGTGGAGGCAATATACGAGCAGTACCTC.

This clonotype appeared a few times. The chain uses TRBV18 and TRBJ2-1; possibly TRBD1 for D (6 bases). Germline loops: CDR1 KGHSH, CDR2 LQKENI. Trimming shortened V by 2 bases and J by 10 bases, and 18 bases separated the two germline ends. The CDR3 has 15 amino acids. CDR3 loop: CASSPGQGIPEEQFF. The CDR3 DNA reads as TGTGCCAGCTCACCAGGGCAGGGGATACCGGAAGAGCAGTTCTTC.

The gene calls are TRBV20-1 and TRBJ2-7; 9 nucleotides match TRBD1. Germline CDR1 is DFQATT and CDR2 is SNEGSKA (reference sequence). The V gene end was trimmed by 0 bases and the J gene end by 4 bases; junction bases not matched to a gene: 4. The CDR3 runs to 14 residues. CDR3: CSARDGGQGYEQYF. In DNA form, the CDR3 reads TGCAGTGCTAGAGATGGGGGACAGGGATACGAGCAGTACTTC.

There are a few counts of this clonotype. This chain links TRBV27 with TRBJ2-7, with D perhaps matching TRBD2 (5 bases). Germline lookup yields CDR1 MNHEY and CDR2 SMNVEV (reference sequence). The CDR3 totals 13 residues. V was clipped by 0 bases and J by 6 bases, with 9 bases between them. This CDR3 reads CASSLSEVSEQYF. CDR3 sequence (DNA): TGTGCCAGCAGTTTATCGGAGGTTTCCGAGCAGTACTTC.

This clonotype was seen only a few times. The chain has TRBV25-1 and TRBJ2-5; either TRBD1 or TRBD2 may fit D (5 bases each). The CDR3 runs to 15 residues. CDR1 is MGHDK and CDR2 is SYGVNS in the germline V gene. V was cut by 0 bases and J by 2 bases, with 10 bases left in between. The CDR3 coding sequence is TGTGCCAGCAGTGAATATGCAGGGACGCAAGAGACCCAGTACTTC. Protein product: CASSEYAGTQETQYF.

The CDR3 region is CASSRLGGPNQPQHF. As DNA, the CDR3 is TGTGCCAGCAGCCGACTTGGCGGTCCCAATCAGCCCCAGCATTTT. V usage is TRBV14 and J usage is TRBJ1-5; D is unresolved. Per the germline V gene, CDR1 is SGHDN and CDR2 is FVKESK. Trimming pared 4 bases from V and 3 bases from J, leaving 13 bases between. The CDR3 has 15 amino acids.

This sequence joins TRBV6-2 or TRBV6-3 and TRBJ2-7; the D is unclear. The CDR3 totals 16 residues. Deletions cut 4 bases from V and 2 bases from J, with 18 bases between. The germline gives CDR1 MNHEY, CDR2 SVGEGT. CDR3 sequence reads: CASSSLSFMTPYEQYF. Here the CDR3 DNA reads TGTGCCAGCAGTTCCCTTTCCTTCATGACCCCCTACGAGCAGTACTTC.

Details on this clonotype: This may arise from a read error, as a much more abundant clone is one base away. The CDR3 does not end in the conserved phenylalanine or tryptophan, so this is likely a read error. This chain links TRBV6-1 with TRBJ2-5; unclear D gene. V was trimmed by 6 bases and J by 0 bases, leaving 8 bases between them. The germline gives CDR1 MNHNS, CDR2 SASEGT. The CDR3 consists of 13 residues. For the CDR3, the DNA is TGTGCCAGCAGAGCAGAAGACCAAGAGACCCAGTACCTC. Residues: CASRAEDQETQYL.

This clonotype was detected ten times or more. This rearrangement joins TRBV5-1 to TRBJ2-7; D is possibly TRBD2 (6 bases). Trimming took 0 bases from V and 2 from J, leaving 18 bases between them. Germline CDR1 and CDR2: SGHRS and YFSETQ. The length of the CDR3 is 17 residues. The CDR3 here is CASSLAGTPQDPYEQYF. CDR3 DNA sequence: TGCGCCAGCAGCTTGGCTGGGACTCCGCAGGACCCCTACGAGCAGTACTTC. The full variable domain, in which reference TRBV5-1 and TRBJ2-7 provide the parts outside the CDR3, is KAGVTQTPRYLIKTRGQQVTLSCSPISGHRSVSWYQQTPGQGLQFLFEYFSETQRNKGNFPGRFSGRQFSNSRSEMNVSTLELGDSALYLCASSLAGTPQDPYEQYFGPGTRLTVT.

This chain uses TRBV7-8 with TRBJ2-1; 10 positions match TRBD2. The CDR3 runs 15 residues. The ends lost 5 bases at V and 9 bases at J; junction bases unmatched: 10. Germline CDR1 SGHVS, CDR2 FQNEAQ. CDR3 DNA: TGTGCCAGCAGCCGGGAGCGGGGGGGGTGGGGTGAGCAGTTCTTC. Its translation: CASSRERGGWGEQFF.

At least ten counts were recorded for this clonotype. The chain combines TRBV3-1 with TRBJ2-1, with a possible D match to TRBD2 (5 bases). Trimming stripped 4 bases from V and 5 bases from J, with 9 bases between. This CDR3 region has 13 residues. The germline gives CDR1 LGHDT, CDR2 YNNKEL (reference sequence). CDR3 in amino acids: CASSPRANNEQFF. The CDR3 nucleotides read TGTGCCAGCAGCCCGCGGGCAAACAATGAGCAGTTCTTC.

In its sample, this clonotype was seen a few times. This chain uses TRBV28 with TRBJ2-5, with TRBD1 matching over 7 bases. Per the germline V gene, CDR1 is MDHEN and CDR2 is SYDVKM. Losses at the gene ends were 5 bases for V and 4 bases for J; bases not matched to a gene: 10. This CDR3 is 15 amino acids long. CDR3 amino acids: CASSTLSGGAETQYF. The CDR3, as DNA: TGTGCCAGCAGTACCCTATCAGGGGGAGCAGAGACCCAGTACTTC.

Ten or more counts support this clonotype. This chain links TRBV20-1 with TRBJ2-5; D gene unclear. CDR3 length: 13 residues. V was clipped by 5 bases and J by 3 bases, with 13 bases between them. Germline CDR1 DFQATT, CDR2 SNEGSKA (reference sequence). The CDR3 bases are TGCAGTGCTTCCTGGCGGTCAGAAGAGACCCAGTACTTC. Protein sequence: CSASWRSEETQYF.

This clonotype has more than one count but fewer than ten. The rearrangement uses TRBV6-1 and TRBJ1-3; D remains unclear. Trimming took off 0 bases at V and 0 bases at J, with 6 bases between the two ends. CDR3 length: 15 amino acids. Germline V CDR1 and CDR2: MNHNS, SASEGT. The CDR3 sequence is CASSEAGVSGNTIYF. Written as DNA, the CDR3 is TGTGCCAGCAGTGAAGCGGGAGTCTCTGGAAACACCATATATTTT.

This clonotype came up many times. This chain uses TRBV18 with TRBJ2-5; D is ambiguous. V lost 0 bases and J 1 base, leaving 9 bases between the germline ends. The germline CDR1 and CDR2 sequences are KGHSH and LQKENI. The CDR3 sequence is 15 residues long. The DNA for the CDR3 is TGTGCCAGCTCACCACCGTTAGCTCCCCAAGAGACCCAGTACTTC. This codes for CASSPPLAPQETQYF.

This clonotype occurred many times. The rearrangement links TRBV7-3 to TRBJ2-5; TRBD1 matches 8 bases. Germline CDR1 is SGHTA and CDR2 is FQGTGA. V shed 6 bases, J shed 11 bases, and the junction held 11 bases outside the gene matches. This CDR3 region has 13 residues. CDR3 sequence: CASSMDREERQYF. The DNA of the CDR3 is TGTGCCAGCAGTATGGACAGGGAAGAGCGTCAGTACTTC.

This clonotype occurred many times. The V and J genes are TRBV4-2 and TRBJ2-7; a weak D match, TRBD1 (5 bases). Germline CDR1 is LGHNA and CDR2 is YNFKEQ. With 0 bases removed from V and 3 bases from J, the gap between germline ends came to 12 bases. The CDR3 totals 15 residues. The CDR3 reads CASSQEKGSYYEQYF. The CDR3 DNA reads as TGTGCCAGCAGCCAAGAGAAGGGGTCTTACTACGAGCAGTACTTC.

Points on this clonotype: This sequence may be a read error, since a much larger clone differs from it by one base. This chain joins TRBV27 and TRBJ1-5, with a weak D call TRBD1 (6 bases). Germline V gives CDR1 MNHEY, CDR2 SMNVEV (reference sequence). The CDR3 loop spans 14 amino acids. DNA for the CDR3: TGTGCCAGCAGTCCATACAGGGCATATCAGCCCCAGCGTTTT. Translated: CASSPYRAYQPQRF.

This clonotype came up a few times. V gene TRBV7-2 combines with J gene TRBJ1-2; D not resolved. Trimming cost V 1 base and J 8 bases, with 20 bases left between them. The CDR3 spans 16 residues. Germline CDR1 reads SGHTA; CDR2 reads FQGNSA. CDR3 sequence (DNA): TGTGCCAGCAGCTTAGTAGAGGACGAGGGCGGTCAGGGCTACACCTTC. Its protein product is CASSLVEDEGGQGYTF.

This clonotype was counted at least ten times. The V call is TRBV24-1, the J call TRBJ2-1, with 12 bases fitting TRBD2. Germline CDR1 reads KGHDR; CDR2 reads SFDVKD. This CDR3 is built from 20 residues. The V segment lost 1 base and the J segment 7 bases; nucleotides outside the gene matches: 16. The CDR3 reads CATSDFGSGSTSGSWNEQFF. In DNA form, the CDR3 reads TGTGCCACCAGTGATTTCGGGTCGGGATCGACTAGCGGGAGTTGGAATGAGCAGTTCTTC.

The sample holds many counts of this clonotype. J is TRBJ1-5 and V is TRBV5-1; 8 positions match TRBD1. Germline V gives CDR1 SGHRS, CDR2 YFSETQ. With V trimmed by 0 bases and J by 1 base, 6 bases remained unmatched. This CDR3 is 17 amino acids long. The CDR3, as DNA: TGCGCCAGCAGCTTGGCCCCCGGACAGGGAAGCAATCAGCCCCAGCATTTT. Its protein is CASSLAPGQGSNQPQHF. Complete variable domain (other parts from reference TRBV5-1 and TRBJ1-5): KAGVTQTPRYLIKTRGQQVTLSCSPISGHRSVSWYQQTPGQGLQFLFEYFSETQRNKGNFPGRFSGRQFSNSRSEMNVSTLELGDSALYLCASSLAPGQGSNQPQHFGDGTRLSIL.

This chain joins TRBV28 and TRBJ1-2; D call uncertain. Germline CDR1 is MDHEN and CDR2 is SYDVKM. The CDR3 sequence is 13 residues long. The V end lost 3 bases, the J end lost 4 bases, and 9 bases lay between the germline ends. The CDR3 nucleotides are TGTGCCAGCAGTTTTGCCGAGGCCTATGGCTACACCTTC. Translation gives CASSFAEAYGYTF.

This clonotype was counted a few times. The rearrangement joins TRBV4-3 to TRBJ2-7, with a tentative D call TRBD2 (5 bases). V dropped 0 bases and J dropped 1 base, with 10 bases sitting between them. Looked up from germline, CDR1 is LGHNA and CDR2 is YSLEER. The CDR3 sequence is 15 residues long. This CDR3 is CASSQDGADSYEQYF. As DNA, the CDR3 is TGCGCCAGCAGCCAAGATGGAGCGGATTCCTACGAGCAGTACTTC.